Given below is one T cell receptor beta chain in context. It has no known antigen specificity. No quality values exist for individual bases; no much larger clone is one base distant. The record originates from a study of blood T cell repertoires in COVID-19 (dated by TCRdb to about 2020). Study-level background: Samples from collaborators originated in the United States, Italy and Spain and spanned both the acute and convalescent phases of COVID-19. The material from the prospective study consisted of cDNA or gDNA derived from T cells, B-cell-depleted T cells, or PBMCs. The dataset comprised deeply sampled blood TCRbeta repertoires from subjects exposed to, actively infected with, or recovered from COVID-19. The repertoires were made available in a free public database intended to serve as a resource for research on the immune response to SARS-CoV-2. Samples were obtained from the ongoing ImmuneRACE study (first 160 participants) and from approximately 1,200 subjects provided by 6 global collaborators. The sample metadata nearly always contained a de-identified subject ID, COVID-19 status, age in years and sex. HLA class I and class II types, where available, came from metadata supplied by the sample provider rather than from assay-based typing.

Enrolling through a virtual design, the prospective study's participants ranged in age from about 18 to 100 years and lived across roughly 24 United States geographic areas. In the prospective study, cohorts were assigned on the basis of participant-reported clinical history obtained from a screening survey and a study questionnaire. ImmuneRACE Cohort 3 recovered participants were defined by two consecutive negative NP/OP PCR tests, healthcare professional clearance, or symptom resolution. Each participant in the prospective study had whole blood, serum and a nasopharyngeal or oropharyngeal swab collected by mobile phlebotomists. Additional blood draws and questionnaires over an approximately two-month period could optionally be provided by prospective study participants. Prospective study blood samples were shipped either frozen or at room temperature before DNA extraction. TCRbeta CDR3 regions were amplified from genomic DNA by means of the immunoSEQ Assay, a bias-controlled multiplex PCR. In the original analysis: Nucleated cell counts per sample were estimated from amplification of reference gene primers within the assay. To quantify the absolute abundance of each unique TCRbeta CDR3 rearrangement, sequence reads were collapsed and filtered. For each sample, productive Simpson clonality was calculated as the square root of Simpson's diversity index over productive rearrangements. TCRdb's version of the immuneACCESS table is confined to in-frame rearrangements and falls short of the full clone set. An unresolved V gene accounts for under half of the shortfall where checked; the remainder is of unknown origin. That table supplies the V and J calls and clone size; D and trimming were determined from the DNA. The sample records around 170,000 clones, around 88% of which are singletons. Together, the top ten hold over 7% of the sample.

On the study overall, not on this receptor specifically: How much clinical and demographic metadata was included differed by source and by participant, and the metadata was provided uncurated.

The receptor was derived from a woman aged 25 to 39 who had recovered from COVID-19. The sample taken for sequencing was PBMCs or T cells enriched from blood (not recorded which).

The DNA sequence is as follows: TGTGCCAGCAGCCAACAAGACAGTAGCACAGATACGCAGTATTTT. Its product reads: CASSQQDSSTDTQYF. Here the chain combines TRBV4-2 and TRBJ2-3, and possibly TRBD1, on 5 matching bases. At the junction V is shortened by 2 bases and J by 0 bases, with 9 bases in between. CDR1 and CDR2 are drawn from the germline V gene: LGHNA, YNFKEQ. There are 15 amino acids in the CDR3, from cysteine to phenylalanine inclusive. Of the read, only the CDR3 DNA is kept; its 45 bases are in frame from base 1.